The 31 T cell receptor beta chains below come from one sample, sequenced in a study of blood T cell repertoires in COVID-19. The method was immunoSEQ multiplex PCR; TCRdb's version includes in-frame clones alone and lacks a portion of them. The sample holds about 130,000 clones, 90% seen once. The specimen was peripheral blood. These receptors originate from a man between 45 and 60 years old with active COVID-19.

The CDR3 here is CASSPAGNHGELFF. The CDR3 coding sequence is TGTGCCAGCTCACCAGCGGGGAATCACGGGGAGCTGTTTTTT. The chain couples TRBV18 to TRBJ2-2, with D maybe TRBD2 (6 bases). The CDR3 sequence is 14 residues long. The V gene lost 2 bases and the J gene lost 7 bases, with 11 bases spanning the gap. Germline lookup yields CDR1 KGHSH and CDR2 LQKENI.

This chain connects TRBV5-1 to TRBJ2-2, with 15 bases aligning to TRBD2. The germline V gene encodes CDR1 SGHRS and CDR2 YFSETQ. The junction had 10 bases not matched to a gene; V was cut back by 2 bases and J by 2 bases. This CDR3 spans 20 amino acids. The CDR3 bases are TGCGCCAGCAGCTTATCCCCGGGACTAGCGGGAGGAACCAACACCGGGGAGCTGTTTTTT. The encoded protein is CASSLSPGLAGGTNTGELFF.

The chain recombines TRBV5-1 with TRBJ1-1, with a weak D call TRBD1 (6 bases). The CDR3 length is 13 residues. Germline CDR1 SGHRS, CDR2 YFSETQ. Trimming took off 4 bases at V and 1 base at J, with 8 bases between the two ends. CDR3 amino acids: CASSEQGNTEAFF. CDR3 DNA: TGCGCCAGCAGCGAACAGGGGAACACTGAAGCTTTCTTT.

This chain uses TRBV6-5 with TRBJ1-1; D gene uncertain. Germline V CDR1 and CDR2: MNHEY, SVGAGI. V lost 7 bases and J 4 bases, leaving 13 bases between the germline ends. The CDR3 consists of 13 residues. The CDR3 spells CASKVEGVTEAFF. CDR3 nucleotides: TGTGCCAGCAAAGTGGAGGGAGTCACTGAAGCTTTCTTT.

The CDR3 nucleotides read TGTGCCAGTAGTATAGACCTTCCGACTAGCGGAGCCTACGAGCAGTACTTC. Its protein product is CASSIDLPTSGAYEQYF. J is TRBJ2-7 and V is TRBV19, with 9 nucleotides matching TRBD2. The V segment lost 0 bases and the J segment 2 bases; nucleotides outside the gene matches: 8. The CDR3 is 17 amino acids. Germline CDR1 reads LNHDA; CDR2 reads SQIVND (reference sequence).

This chain links TRBV5-5 with TRBJ2-7; D call uncertain. V gave up 0 bases and J gave up 2 bases, with 6 bases separating them. This CDR3 spans 13 amino acids. Germline values: CDR1 SGHKS, CDR2 YYEKEE (reference sequence). The CDR3: CASSLESAYEQYV. CDR3 in DNA: TGTGCCAGCAGCTTGGAGAGTGCCTACGAGCAGTACGTC.

This clone appeared once. The chain couples TRBV18 to TRBJ2-2; D is uncertain. The V gene lost 0 bases and the J gene lost 7 bases, with 9 bases spanning the gap. Germline CDR1 and CDR2: KGHSH and LQKENI. The CDR3 is made up of 14 amino acids. The CDR3 sequence is CASSPPTRVGELFF. The DNA of the CDR3 is TGTGCCAGCTCACCACCGACTCGAGTCGGGGAGCTGTTTTTT.

The chain uses TRBV4-1 and TRBJ1-6, with D uncertain. The CDR3 sequence is 14 residues long. The V and J ends lost 1 base and 8 bases respectively, with 9 bases between them. Germline CDR1 and CDR2: MGHRA and YSYEKL. The CDR3 here is CASSQGYGDSPLHF. In nucleotides, the CDR3 is TGCGCCAGCAGCCAAGGGTACGGGGATTCACCCCTCCACTTT.

This clone appeared a few times. The chain links TRBV24-1 to TRBJ2-1; no clear D. V lost 7 bases and J lost 4, with 4 bases in between. The CDR3 is 11 amino acids. Germline V CDR1 and CDR2: KGHDR, SFDVKD. The CDR3 spells CATSLYNEQFF. The CDR3 DNA reads TGTGCCACCAGCCTTTACAATGAGCAGTTCTTC.

The genes are TRBV7-2 and TRBJ1-2; 7 bases line up with TRBD1. The germline gives CDR1 SGHTA, CDR2 FQGNSA. This CDR3 is 13 amino acids long. J was trimmed by 8 bases and V by 2 bases; bases with no gene match: 5. CDR3 nucleotide sequence: TGTGCCAGCAGCTTACCGACAGGGAAGGGCTACACCTTC. Translating gives CASSLPTGKGYTF.

The genes are TRBV5-6 and TRBJ2-3; D call uncertain. CDR3 length: 15 residues. CDR1 is SGHDT and CDR2 is YYEEEE in the germline V gene. Trimming left V 4 bases short and J 2 bases short, with 14 bases between. DNA of the CDR3: TGTGCCAGCAGCCCGGCGGCGGTAAACACAGATACGCAGTATTTT. Its protein product is CASSPAAVNTDTQYF.

V and J are TRBV7-3 and TRBJ2-3; 9 nucleotides line up with TRBD1. J was trimmed by 4 bases and V by 5 bases; bases with no gene match: 1. Per germline, CDR1 SGHTA and CDR2 FQGTGA. The CDR3 is 13 amino acids. CDR3 in amino acids: CASSRDRADTQYF. For the CDR3, the DNA is TGTGCCAGCAGCCGGGACAGGGCAGATACGCAGTATTTT.

The rearrangement uses TRBV19 and TRBJ1-2; D perhaps matches TRBD1 (6 bases). This CDR3 spans 12 amino acids. Germline V lookup: CDR1 LNHDA, CDR2 SQIVND (reference sequence). V lost 4 bases and J lost 4, with 7 bases in between. The CDR3 loop is CASSRDIYGYTF. The CDR3 region has the DNA TGTGCCAGTAGTAGGGACATCTATGGCTACACCTTC. Filled out from reference TRBV19 and TRBJ1-2, the complete variable domain reads DGGITQSPKYLFRKEGQNVTLSCEQNLNHDAMYWYRQDPGQGLRLIYYSQIVNDFQKGDIAEGYSVSREKKESFPLTVTSAQKNPTAFYLCASSRDIYGYTFGSGTRLTVV.

As to this clone: The junction departs from germline at one end; a sequencing error may be responsible. The V and J genes are TRBV7-8 and TRBJ1-5; 7 bases line up with TRBD1. This CDR3 spans 15 amino acids. Germline V gene sequence: CDR1 SGHVS, CDR2 FQNEAQ. The DNA of the CDR3 is TGTGCCAGCAGATTAGGGACAGACAGCAATCAGCCCCAGCATTTT. It codes for CASRLGTDSNQPQHF.

The chain couples TRBV19 to TRBJ2-1, with TRBD1 identical over 8 bases. V lost 0 bases, J lost 7 bases, and 2 bases stayed unmatched. This CDR3 comprises 14 residues. Germline values: CDR1 LNHDA, CDR2 SQIVND (reference sequence). The CDR3 DNA reads TGTGCCAGTAGTATAGAACAGGGGGTTAATGAGCAGTTCTTC. This gives the protein CASSIEQGVNEQFF. The full variable domain, its missing parts supplied by reference TRBV19 and TRBJ2-1, is DGGITQSPKYLFRKEGQNVTLSCEQNLNHDAMYWYRQDPGQGLRLIYYSQIVNDFQKGDIAEGYSVSREKKESFPLTVTSAQKNPTAFYLCASSIEQGVNEQFFGPGTRLTVL.

The gene calls are TRBV28 and TRBJ2-7; TRBD2 matches at 15 bases. V gave up 8 bases and J gave up 7 bases; unmatched junction bases: 6. The germline V gene has CDR1 MDHEN and CDR2 SYDVKM. The CDR3 consists of 14 residues. The DNA of the CDR3 is TGTGCCAGCCGGACTAGCGGGAGGGCGGGGGAGCAGTACGTC. This gives the protein CASRTSGRAGEQYV.

This clone was counted a single time. V gene TRBV6-6 combines with J gene TRBJ1-2; D is uncertain. The CDR3 extends over 15 amino acids. Trimming pared 2 bases from V and 5 bases from J, leaving 15 bases between. CDR1 MNHNY and CDR2 SVGAGI come from the germline V gene (reference sequence). CDR3 DNA: TGTGCCAGCAGTTACCCCCAGCAGGTCGAATATGGCTACACCTTC. Amino acids: CASSYPQQVEYGYTF.

The CDR3 DNA sequence: TGTGCCAGCAGCCCCCCGTCCTTCCCCTACAATGAGCAGTTCTTC. It yields the protein CASSPPSFPYNEQFF. V is TRBV11-2 and J is TRBJ2-1, with D unresolved. V lost 5 bases and J lost 2, with 13 bases in between. The length of the CDR3 is 15 residues. Looked up from germline, CDR1 is SGHAT and CDR2 is FQNNGV.

The rearrangement links TRBV7-9 to TRBJ1-2, with a weak D call TRBD1 (6 bases). This CDR3 is built from 15 residues. CDR1 and CDR2 (germline): SEHNR, FQNEAQ (reference sequence). V lost 3 bases to trimming and J lost 2 bases, with 13 bases between them. The CDR3 loop is CASSFGQGGNYGYTF. Here the CDR3 DNA reads TGTGCCAGCAGCTTCGGACAAGGGGGAAACTATGGCTACACCTTC.

The count of this clone is one. The chain uses TRBV2 and TRBJ2-1; the D gene is possibly TRBD1 (5 bases). Per germline, CDR1 SNHLY and CDR2 FYNNEI. The CDR3 length is 16 residues. V was pared by 7 bases and J by 9 bases, with 25 bases between. CDR3 coding DNA: TGTGCCAGCACCCTAGGGGCACACCCCACAGGCAGTGAGCAGTTCTTC. It codes for CASTLGAHPTGSEQFF.

The chain is built from TRBV6-5 and TRBJ1-1; possible D gene TRBD1, 6 bases. CDR3 length: 16 residues. CDR1 is MNHEY and CDR2 is SVGAGI in the germline V gene. The germline V and J ends were trimmed by 4 bases and 2 bases, with 17 bases remaining between them. DNA of the CDR3: TGTGCCAGCAGTTCAGGGGTAGGGGGGGGCAACACTGAAGCTTTCTTT. It yields the protein CASSSGVGGGNTEAFF.

This chain uses TRBV11-2 with TRBJ2-7; TRBD1 might be the D (6 bases). The CDR3 is made up of 14 amino acids. V dropped 2 bases and J dropped 2 bases, with 10 bases sitting between them. Germline CDR1 and CDR2: SGHAT and FQNNGV. The CDR3 reads CASSLSGATYEQYV. For the CDR3, the DNA is TGTGCCAGCAGCTTATCAGGGGCCACCTACGAGCAGTACGTC.

This clone was found once. The V gene is TRBV7-8, the J gene TRBJ1-2; TRBD1 agrees at 7 bases. CDR3 size: 14 residues. Germline-derived CDR1 and CDR2 are SGHVS and FQNEAQ. V trimming: 5 bases; J trimming: 4 bases; junction bases outside the gene matches: 7. CDR3 region: CASSRDRAVYGYTF. The CDR3 coding sequence is TGTGCCAGCAGCCGAGACAGGGCTGTCTATGGCTACACCTTC.

The chain couples TRBV5-1 to TRBJ1-2; a weak D match, TRBD1 (5 bases). This CDR3 comprises 15 residues. Germline V gives CDR1 SGHRS, CDR2 YFSETQ. Trimming cost V 0 bases and J 9 bases, with 18 bases left between them. The CDR3: CASSLDPAGRDRYTF. Written as DNA, the CDR3 is TGCGCCAGCAGCTTGGATCCGGCAGGGAGGGATCGCTACACCTTC.

V usage is TRBV5-1 and J usage is TRBJ1-6, with D tentatively TRBD1 (5 bases). Germline values: CDR1 SGHRS, CDR2 YFSETQ. V lost 2 bases and J lost 0, with 9 bases in between. This CDR3 contains 16 residues. The CDR3 DNA is TGCGCCAGCAGCTTCGGGGGGTCCTCCTATAATTCACCCCTCCACTTT. This gives the protein CASSFGGSSYNSPLHF. Based on the CDR3 plus reference TRBV5-1 and TRBJ1-6, the full variable domain is KAGVTQTPRYLIKTRGQQVTLSCSPISGHRSVSWYQQTPGQGLQFLFEYFSETQRNKGNFPGRFSGRQFSNSRSEMNVSTLELGDSALYLCASSFGGSSYNSPLHFGNGTRLTVT.

The V and J genes are TRBV7-6 and TRBJ2-3, with D perhaps TRBD2 (7 bases). Germline-derived CDR1 and CDR2 are SGHVS and FNYEAQ. The V gene lost 3 bases and the J gene lost 0 bases, with 19 bases spanning the gap. CDR3 length: 18 amino acids. CDR3 in amino acids: CASSLATRSGTSTDTQYF. The DNA for the CDR3 is TGTGCCAGCAGCTTGGCTACTAGAAGCGGGACAAGCACAGATACGCAGTATTTT.

This clone appeared a single time. J is TRBJ1-5 and V is TRBV7-8; D not certain. Deletions cut 1 base from V and 5 bases from J, with 9 bases between. The length of the CDR3 is 14 residues. Germline-derived CDR1 and CDR2 are SGHVS and FQNEAQ. CDR3 bases: TGTGCCAGCAGCTTAGATAGATTTGATCAGCCCCAGCATTTT. Its protein is CASSLDRFDQPQHF. Using reference TRBV7-8 and TRBJ1-5 for the parts outside the CDR3, the full variable domain is GAGVSQSPRYKVAKRGQDVALRCDPISGHVSLFWYQQALGQGPEFLTYFQNEAQLDKSGLPSDRFFAERPEGSVSTLKIQRTQQEDSAVYLCASSLDRFDQPQHFGDGTRLSIL.

V is TRBV3-1 (or the pseudogene TRBV3-2) and J is TRBJ1-2, with a tentative D call TRBD1 (6 bases). From germline, CDR1 is LGHDT and CDR2 YNNKEL (reference sequence). V lost 1 base and J 7 bases, leaving 10 bases between the germline ends. The CDR3 is 13 residues long. The CDR3 protein is CASSQVRGSGYTF. As DNA, the CDR3 is TGTGCCAGCAGCCAAGTCAGGGGTAGTGGCTACACCTTC.

The chain links TRBV7-3 to TRBJ2-5, with TRBD2 matching over 12 bases. Germline V lookup: CDR1 SGHTA, CDR2 FQGTGA. With 1 base clipped from V and 3 bases from J, the junction kept 9 bases outside the gene matches. The CDR3 runs 18 residues. The CDR3 nucleotides are TGTGCCAGCAGCTTAAAGGCCCTAGCGGGGGGGCCAGAAGAGACCCAGTACTTC. Residues: CASSLKALAGGPEETQYF.

The CDR3 nucleotides are TGTGCCAGCAGTGAGCAGGCCTACGAGCAGTACGTC. Residues: CASSEQAYEQYV. The chain has TRBV2 and TRBJ2-7; the D is unclear. V lost 3 bases, J lost 2 bases, and 5 bases lay in between. CDR1 is SNHLY and CDR2 is FYNNEI in the germline V gene. This CDR3 has 12 residues.

This chain links TRBV5-6 with TRBJ2-3; TRBD2 matches 11 bases. The CDR3 runs 17 residues. Trimming cost V 1 base and J 2 bases; bases outside gene matches: 6. The germline V gene has CDR1 SGHDT and CDR2 YYEEEE. CDR3 sequence: CASSLRSSGRNTDTQYF. In DNA form, the CDR3 reads TGTGCCAGCAGCTTGCGGTCTAGCGGGAGGAACACAGATACGCAGTATTTT.